Here is one T cell receptor beta chain with its context. Its cognate antigen is unknown. Libraries were prepared by immunoSEQ multiplex PCR; TCRdb keeps only in-frame clonotypes and omits some of them. The sample contains around 2,000,000 clones, about 95% of which appear only once. The naive CD8 population came from CD45RO-negative cells selected for CCR7, without terminally differentiated effector memory CD45RA+ cells. The data derive from a study of shared clonotypes between healthy human individuals. Points from the study as a whole: Larger estimated richness was generally recorded for naive subsets relative to memory subsets. For naive CD4 cells, roughly 4.8% of clonotypes were shared across four donors.

The sequenced sample was naive CD8+ T cells sorted from blood. The receptor comes from a man aged 18 to 30 in good health.

The CDR3 sequence: CASSEVDIRVAEAFF. CDR3 bases: TGTGCCAGCAGTGAAGTTGACATCAGGGTCGCTGAAGCTTTCTTT. V and J are TRBV6-1 and TRBJ1-1; D is perhaps TRBD1 (5 bases). This CDR3 is built from 15 residues. V gave up 1 base and J gave up 6 bases, with 15 bases separating them. Germline CDR1 and CDR2: MNHNS and SASEGT.